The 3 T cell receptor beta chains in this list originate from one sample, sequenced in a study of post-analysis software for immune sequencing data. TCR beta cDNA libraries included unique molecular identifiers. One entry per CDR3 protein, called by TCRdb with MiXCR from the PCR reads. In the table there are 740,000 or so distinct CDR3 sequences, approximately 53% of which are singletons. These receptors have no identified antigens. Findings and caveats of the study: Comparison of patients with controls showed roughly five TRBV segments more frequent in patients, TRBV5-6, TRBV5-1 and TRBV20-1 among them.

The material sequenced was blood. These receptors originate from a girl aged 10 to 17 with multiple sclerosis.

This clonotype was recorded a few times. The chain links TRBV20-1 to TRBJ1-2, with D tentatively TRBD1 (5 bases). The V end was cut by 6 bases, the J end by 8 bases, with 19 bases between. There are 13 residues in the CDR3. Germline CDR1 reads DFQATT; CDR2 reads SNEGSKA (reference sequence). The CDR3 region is CSASILQGEGYTF. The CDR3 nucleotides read TGCAGTGCCTCAATCCTCCAGGGAGAAGGCTACACCTTC.

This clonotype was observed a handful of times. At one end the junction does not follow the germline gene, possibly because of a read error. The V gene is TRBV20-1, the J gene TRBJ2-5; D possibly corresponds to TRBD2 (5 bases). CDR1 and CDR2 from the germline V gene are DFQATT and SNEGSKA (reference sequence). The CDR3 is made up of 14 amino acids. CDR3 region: CIASYLLNQETQYF. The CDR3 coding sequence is TGCATTGCTAGCTACCTGCTTAACCAAGAGACCCAGTACTTC.

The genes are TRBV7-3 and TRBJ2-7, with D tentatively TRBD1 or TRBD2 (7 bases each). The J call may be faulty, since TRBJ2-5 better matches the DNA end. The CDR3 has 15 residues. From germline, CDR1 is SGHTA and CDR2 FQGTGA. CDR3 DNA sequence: TGTGCCAGCAGCTTCAGACAGGGAGGGCCAGAGACCCAGTACTTC. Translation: CASSFRQGGPETQYF.